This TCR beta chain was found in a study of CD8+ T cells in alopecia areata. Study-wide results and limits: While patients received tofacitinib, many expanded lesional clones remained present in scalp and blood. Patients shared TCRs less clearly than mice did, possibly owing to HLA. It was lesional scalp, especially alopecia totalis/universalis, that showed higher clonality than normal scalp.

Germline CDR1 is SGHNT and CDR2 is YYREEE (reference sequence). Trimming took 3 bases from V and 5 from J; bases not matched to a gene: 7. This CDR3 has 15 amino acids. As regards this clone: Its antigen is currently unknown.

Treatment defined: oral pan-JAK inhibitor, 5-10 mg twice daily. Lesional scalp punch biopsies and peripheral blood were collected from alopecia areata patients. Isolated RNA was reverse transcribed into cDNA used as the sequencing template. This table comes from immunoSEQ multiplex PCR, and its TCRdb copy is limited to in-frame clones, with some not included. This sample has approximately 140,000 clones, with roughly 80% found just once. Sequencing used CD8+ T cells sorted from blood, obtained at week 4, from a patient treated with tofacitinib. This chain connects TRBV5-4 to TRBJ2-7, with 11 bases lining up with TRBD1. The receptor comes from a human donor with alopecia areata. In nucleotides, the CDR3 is TGTGCCAGCAGCTCAAAACCGGGACAGGGGGACGAGCAGTACTTC. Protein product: CASSSKPGQGDEQYF.